This T cell receptor (beta chain) was recovered during a study of OX40 agonist ivuxolimab in advanced cancers. Measured with immunoSEQ multiplex PCR; TCRdb has only the in-frame clones, and not every one. The top ten clones hold approximately 4% of a sample with tens of thousands of clones, 80% to 90% of them seen once. The CDR3 runs 15 residues. V gave up 11 bases and J gave up 6 bases, with 23 bases separating them. From germline, CDR1 is ENHRY and CDR2 SYGVKD. At baseline, cycle 4 day 1, and cycle 7 day 1, blood was sampled. As for this clone: Its antigen remains unknown.

Study-level points and caveats: Expansion of clones was among the lowest in partial responders at 0.1-3.0 mg/kg.

The V gene is TRBV10-3, the J gene TRBJ1-5; D uncertain. The TCR sequence derives from an adult with an advanced solid tumor such as melanoma, head and neck, liver or kidney cancer. The sample was CD4+ or CD8+ T cells sorted from blood, taken in a trial of the OX40 agonist ivuxolimab. The CDR3, as DNA: TGTGCCGTAGCTGACACTCCTCCATCCGGTCAGCCCCAGCATTTT. This codes for CAVADTPPSGQPQHF.